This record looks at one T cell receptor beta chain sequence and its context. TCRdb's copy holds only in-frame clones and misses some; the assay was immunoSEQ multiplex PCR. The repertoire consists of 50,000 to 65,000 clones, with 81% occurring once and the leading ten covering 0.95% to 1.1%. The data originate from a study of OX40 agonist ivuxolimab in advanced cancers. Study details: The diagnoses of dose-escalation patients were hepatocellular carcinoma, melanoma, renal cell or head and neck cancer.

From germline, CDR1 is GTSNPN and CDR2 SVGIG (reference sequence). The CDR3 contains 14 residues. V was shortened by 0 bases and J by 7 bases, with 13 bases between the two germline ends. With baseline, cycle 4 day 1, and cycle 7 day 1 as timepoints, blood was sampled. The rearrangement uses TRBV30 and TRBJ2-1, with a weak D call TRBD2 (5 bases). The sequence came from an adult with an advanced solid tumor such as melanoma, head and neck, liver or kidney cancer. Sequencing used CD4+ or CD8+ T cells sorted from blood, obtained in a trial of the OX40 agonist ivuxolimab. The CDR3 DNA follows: TGTGCCTGGAGTGTAGGACTGGGCAGGAATGAGCAGTTCTTC. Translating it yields CAWSVGLGRNEQFF.